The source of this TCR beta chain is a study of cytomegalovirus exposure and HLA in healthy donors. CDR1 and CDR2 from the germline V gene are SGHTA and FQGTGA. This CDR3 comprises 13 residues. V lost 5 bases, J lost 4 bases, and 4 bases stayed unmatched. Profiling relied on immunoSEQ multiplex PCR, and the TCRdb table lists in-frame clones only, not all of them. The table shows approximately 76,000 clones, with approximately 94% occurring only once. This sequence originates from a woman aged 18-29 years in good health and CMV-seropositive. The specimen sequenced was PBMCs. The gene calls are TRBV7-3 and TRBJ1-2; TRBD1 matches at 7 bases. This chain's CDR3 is CASSGGQRYGYTF. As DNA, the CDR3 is TGTGCCAGCAGCGGGGGACAGCGCTATGGCTACACCTTC.